This T cell receptor beta chain came from a study of CD8+CD57+ T cells in acquired aplastic anemia. Whole-study context: Each DNA sample taken from sorted CD4+ and CD8+ cells came to 3.2 ug on average.

Note on this clonotype: Being one base from a much bigger clone, this may be a read error. Because it lacks the conserved phenylalanine or tryptophan at the end, this CDR3 is likely a read error.

From germline, CDR1 is MGHDK and CDR2 SYGVNS. Trimming took 6 bases from V and 4 from J; bases not matched to a gene: 11. The CDR3 has 17 amino acids. Profiles of TCR beta VDJ and CDR3 were generated from a genomic DNA template. TCRdb used MiXCR to reprocess the reads, holding one entry per CDR3 protein. The table lists 80,000 or so distinct CDR3 sequences, 40% to 55% of them singletons, with about 66% in the top ten. The rearrangement uses TRBV25-1 and TRBJ2-3, with 12 nucleotides matching TRBD2. The origin of this receptor is a human donor in good health, serving as a control. Sequencing was performed on sorted CD4+, CD8+, or CD8+CD57+ T cells (not recorded which) from PBMCs. The CDR3: CASSELLAGGPADTQYS. The CDR3 nucleotides are TGTGCCAGCAGCGAACTCCTAGCGGGGGGGCCCGCAGATACGCAGTATTCT.